The 19 T cell receptor beta chains given below trace back to one sample, sequenced in a study of shared clonotypes between healthy human individuals. The table came from immunoSEQ multiplex PCR; TCRdb's copy has only in-frame clones and leaves some out. The table lists around 120,000 clones, 67% of them singletons. Sequencing was performed on memory CD8+ T cells sorted from blood. The subset was: CD45RO+ cells pooled with CCR7-negative TemRA cells. These receptor sequences come from a woman younger than 45 in good health.

This chain uses TRBV4-1 with TRBJ1-1, with 8 bases aligning to TRBD1. The V gene's germline CDR1 is MGHRA and CDR2 YSYEKL. CDR3 length equals 14 residues. The J segment lost 1 base and the V segment lost 4 bases, leaving 2 bases of the junction unmatched. Written as DNA, the CDR3 is TGCGCCAGCAGCCGGGACAGGCCGAACACTGAAGCTTTCTTT. Amino acids: CASSRDRPNTEAFF.

This chain joins TRBV7-8 and TRBJ2-1; D gene uncertain. Per germline, CDR1 SGHVS and CDR2 FQNEAQ. The CDR3 extends over 14 amino acids. Trimming took off 5 bases at V and 0 bases at J, with 8 bases between the two ends. CDR3 residues: CASSGKTSYNEQFF. The CDR3 region has the DNA TGTGCCAGCAGCGGAAAGACCTCCTACAATGAGCAGTTCTTC.

The J gene is TRBJ2-5, the V gene TRBV28; TRBD2 is a possible D gene (5 bases). Trimming stripped 2 bases from V and 10 bases from J, with 14 bases between. There are 13 residues in the CDR3. CDR1 MDHEN and CDR2 SYDVKM come from the germline V gene. This chain's CDR3 is CASSLVATEVQYF. The CDR3 nucleotides are TGTGCCAGCAGTTTAGTAGCGACCGAGGTCCAGTACTTC.

The V gene is TRBV27, the J gene TRBJ2-2; D not resolved. This CDR3 spans 14 amino acids. CDR1 is MNHEY, CDR2 SMNVEV, per germline (reference sequence). V was pared by 5 bases and J by 1 base, with 8 bases between. As DNA, the CDR3 is TGTGCCAGCAGTGATTCCCTGAACACCGGGGAGCTGTTTTTT. This codes for CASSDSLNTGELFF.

The chain carries TRBV4-2 and TRBJ1-5, with a possible D match to TRBD1 (6 bases). Deletions cut 3 bases from V and 6 bases from J, with 15 bases between. The germline V gene has CDR1 LGHNA and CDR2 YNFKEQ. CDR3 length: 15 residues. CDR3 sequence: CASSQGQGNSQPQHF. The CDR3 bases are TGTGCCAGCAGCCAGGGGCAGGGGAATTCTCAGCCCCAGCATTTT.

This clone was found many times. The chain combines TRBV14 with TRBJ2-7, with a tentative D call TRBD2 (6 bases). The germline V gene encodes CDR1 SGHDN and CDR2 FVKESK. Trimming took 4 bases from V and 4 from J, leaving 23 bases between them. The CDR3 has 17 amino acids. The CDR3 spells CASSPSRDPSGGYEQYF. CDR3 coding DNA: TGTGCCAGCAGCCCGTCCCGGGACCCCTCCGGGGGTTACGAGCAGTACTTC.

V and J are TRBV6-5 and TRBJ2-4; TRBD2 aligns across 9 bases. The germline gives CDR1 MNHEY, CDR2 SVGAGI. The V and J ends lost 4 bases and 3 bases, in that order; junction bases with no gene match: 7. The CDR3 sequence is 16 residues long. CDR3 sequence reads: CASSSGTSRDKNIQYF. The CDR3 nucleotides read TGTGCCAGCAGTTCCGGGACTAGCCGGGACAAAAACATTCAGTACTTC.

The chain uses TRBV9 and TRBJ2-3; 11 bases line up with TRBD2. The J segment lost 4 bases and the V segment lost 2 bases, leaving 6 bases of the junction unmatched. The CDR3 spans 16 residues. The germline CDR1 and CDR2 sequences are SGDLS and YYNGEE. The CDR3: CASSVLTSGSADTQYF. The CDR3 DNA reads as TGTGCCAGCAGCGTCCTTACTAGCGGGAGTGCAGATACGCAGTATTTT.

This clone has just a few counts. The V and J genes are TRBV2 and TRBJ2-7, with TRBD2 identical over 7 bases. Trimming cost V 4 bases and J 0 bases; bases outside gene matches: 3. Germline assignment: CDR1 SNHLY and CDR2 FYNNEI. CDR3 length equals 14 residues. In DNA, the CDR3 is TGTGCCAGCAGTGGGGGGGGAATCTCCTACGAGCAGTACTTC. Translation: CASSGGGISYEQYF.

This clone was seen many times. The chain links TRBV27 to TRBJ1-1, with 9 bases lining up with TRBD1. Trimming cost V 8 bases and J 4 bases; bases outside gene matches: 11. Germline V gives CDR1 MNHEY, CDR2 SMNVEV (reference sequence). This CDR3 spans 15 amino acids. Written as DNA, the CDR3 is TGTGCCAGCCCCCCTACATCGACAGGGGGCACTGAAGCTTTCTTT. This gives the protein CASPPTSTGGTEAFF.

The V and J genes are TRBV19 and TRBJ2-1; D is perhaps TRBD1 or TRBD2 (5 bases each). This CDR3 spans 15 amino acids. Germline values: CDR1 LNHDA, CDR2 SQIVND (reference sequence). Trimming cost V 3 bases and J 4 bases, with 13 bases left between them. Here the CDR3 DNA reads TGTGCCAGTAGTATCCTCCCGGGACCATACAATGAGCAGTTCTTC. Residues: CASSILPGPYNEQFF.

This clone was seen only once. Different DNA sequences within this sample yield the same CDR3. The V and J genes are TRBV5-1 and TRBJ2-2; the D gene is possibly TRBD2 (6 bases). Trimming left V 4 bases short and J 3 bases short, with 10 bases between. This CDR3 is built from 14 residues. The V gene's germline CDR1 is SGHRS and CDR2 YFSETQ. The CDR3 DNA sequence: TGCGCCAGCAGCCCGGGGACTGACACCGGGGAGCTGTTTTTT. Its protein is CASSPGTDTGELFF.

The genes are TRBV5-4 and TRBJ2-4; 9 bases map to TRBD1. The J segment lost 5 bases and the V segment lost 4 bases, leaving 10 bases of the junction unmatched. CDR3 length equals 16 residues. Germline V gives CDR1 SGHNT, CDR2 YYREEE (reference sequence). CDR3 protein: CASSPAGTGKENIQYF. The CDR3 nucleotides read TGTGCCAGCAGCCCAGCCGGGACAGGGAAAGAAAACATTCAGTACTTC.

The chain links TRBV7-9 to TRBJ1-1, with 9 bases identical to TRBD1. The J segment lost 3 bases and the V segment lost 6 bases, leaving 8 bases of the junction unmatched. The CDR3 runs 15 residues. Germline lookup yields CDR1 SEHNR and CDR2 FQNEAQ (reference sequence). Here the CDR3 reads CASSSYRGRDTEAFF. The CDR3 nucleotides read TGTGCCAGCAGTTCATACAGGGGGCGAGACACTGAAGCTTTCTTT.

The rearrangement uses TRBV5-1 and TRBJ2-7; no firm D call. CDR1 SGHRS and CDR2 YFSETQ come from the germline V gene. The CDR3 has 15 amino acids. V was pared by 5 bases and J by 6 bases, with 21 bases between. The CDR3 DNA reads TGCGCCAGCAGGGGCCAGAATGCGTCCCCGGGCGAGCAGTACTTC. This gives the protein CASRGQNASPGEQYF.

About this clone itself: Other DNA sequences of this sample code for an identical CDR3. The chain uses TRBV7-9 and TRBJ2-1; D not resolved. Trimming removed 5 bases from V and 0 bases from J, with 14 bases in between. This CDR3 spans 16 amino acids. Per germline, CDR1 SEHNR and CDR2 FQNEAQ (reference sequence). The CDR3 sequence is CASSPRGGSSYNEQFF. DNA for the CDR3: TGTGCCAGCAGCCCACGTGGCGGTAGCTCCTACAATGAGCAGTTCTTC.

This chain links TRBV4-1 with TRBJ1-5, with D possibly being TRBD1 (5 bases). The CDR3 loop spans 14 amino acids. V lost 5 bases to trimming and J lost 3 bases, with 11 bases between them. Germline CDR1 MGHRA, CDR2 YSYEKL. The CDR3 loop reads CASSSGYDNQPQHF. Written as DNA, the CDR3 is TGCGCCAGCAGCTCAGGGTATGACAATCAGCCCCAGCATTTT.

The chain combines TRBV27 with TRBJ1-5; no firm D call. Trimming removed 7 bases from V and 7 bases from J, with 14 bases in between. Germline lookup yields CDR1 MNHEY and CDR2 SMNVEV (reference sequence). This CDR3 is 13 amino acids long. CDR3 region: CASTTKGGQPQHF. CDR3 nucleotides: TGTGCCAGCACCACAAAGGGCGGGCAGCCCCAGCATTTT.

The V and J genes are TRBV2 and TRBJ2-1; possibly TRBD1 or TRBD2 for D (6 bases each). V shed 8 bases and J shed 8 bases, with 34 bases lying between them. The germline CDR1 and CDR2 sequences are SNHLY and FYNNEI. The CDR3 consists of 19 residues. CDR3 bases: TGTGCCAGCCAACTCCGGGGGCACACAGGCGTCGATCAGGGAGATGAGCAGTTCTTC. Its translation: CASQLRGHTGVDQGDEQFF.